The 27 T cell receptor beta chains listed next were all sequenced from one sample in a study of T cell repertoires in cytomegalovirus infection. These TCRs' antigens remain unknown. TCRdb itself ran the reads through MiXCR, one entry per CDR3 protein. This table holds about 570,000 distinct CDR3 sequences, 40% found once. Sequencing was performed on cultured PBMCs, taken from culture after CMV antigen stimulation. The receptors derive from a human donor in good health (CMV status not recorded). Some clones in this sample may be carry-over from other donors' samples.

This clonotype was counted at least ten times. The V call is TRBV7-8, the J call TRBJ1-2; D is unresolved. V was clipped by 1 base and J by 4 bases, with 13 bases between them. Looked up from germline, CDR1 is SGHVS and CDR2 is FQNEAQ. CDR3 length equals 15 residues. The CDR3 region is CASSLGVETVYGYTF. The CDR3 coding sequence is TGTGCCAGCAGCTTAGGTGTCGAAACCGTCTATGGCTACACCTTC.

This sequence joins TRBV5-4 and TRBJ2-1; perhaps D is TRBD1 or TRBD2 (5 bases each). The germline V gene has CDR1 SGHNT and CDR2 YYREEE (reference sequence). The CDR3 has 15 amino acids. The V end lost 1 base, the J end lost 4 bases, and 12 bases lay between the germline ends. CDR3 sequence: CASSLIATDYNEQFF. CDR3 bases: TGTGCCAGCAGCTTGATAGCGACAGATTACAATGAGCAGTTCTTC.

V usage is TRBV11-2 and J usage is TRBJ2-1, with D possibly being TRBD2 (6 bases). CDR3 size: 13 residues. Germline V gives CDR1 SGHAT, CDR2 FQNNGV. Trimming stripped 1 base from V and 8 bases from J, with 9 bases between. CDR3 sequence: CASSLGLGDEQFF. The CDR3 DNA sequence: TGTGCCAGCAGCTTAGGACTAGGGGATGAGCAGTTCTTC.

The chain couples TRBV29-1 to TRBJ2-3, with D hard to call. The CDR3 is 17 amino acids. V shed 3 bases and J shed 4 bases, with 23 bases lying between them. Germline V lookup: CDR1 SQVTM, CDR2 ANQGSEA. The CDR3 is CSVETSLGQPGADTQYF. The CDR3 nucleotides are TGCAGCGTTGAGACTTCACTCGGCCAGCCTGGGGCAGATACGCAGTATTTT.

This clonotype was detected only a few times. CDR3 nucleotide sequence: TGCGCCAGCAGCCACTCGACTAGCGGGAGGGTAGATACGCAGTATTTT. This encodes CASSHSTSGRVDTQYF. The rearrangement joins TRBV4-1 to TRBJ2-3; 14 nucleotides align to TRBD2. V dropped 3 bases and J dropped 5; count of bases not matched to a gene: 4. CDR1 is MGHRA, CDR2 YSYEKL, per germline. CDR3 length equals 16 residues.

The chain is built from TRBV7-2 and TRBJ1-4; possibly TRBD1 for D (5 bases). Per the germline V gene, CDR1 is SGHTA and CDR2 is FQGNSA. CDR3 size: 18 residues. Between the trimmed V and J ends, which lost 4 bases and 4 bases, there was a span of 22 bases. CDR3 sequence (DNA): TGTGCCAGCAGCTCCAGTATGGGGGATTCGTGGGGTAATGAAAAACTGTTTTTT. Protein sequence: CASSSSMGDSWGNEKLFF.

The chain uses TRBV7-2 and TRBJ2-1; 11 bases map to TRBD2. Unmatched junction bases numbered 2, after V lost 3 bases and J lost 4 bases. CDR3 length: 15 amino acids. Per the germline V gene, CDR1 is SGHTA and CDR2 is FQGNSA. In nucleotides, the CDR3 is TGTGCCAGCAGCTTCAGGACTAGCGGGTACAATGAGCAGTTCTTC. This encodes CASSFRTSGYNEQFF.

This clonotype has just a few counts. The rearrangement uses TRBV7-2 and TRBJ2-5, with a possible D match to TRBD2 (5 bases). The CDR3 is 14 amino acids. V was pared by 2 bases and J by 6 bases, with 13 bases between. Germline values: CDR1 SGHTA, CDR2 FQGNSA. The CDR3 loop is CASSLTRTGKTQYF. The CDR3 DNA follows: TGTGCCAGCAGCTTAACGAGGACGGGAAAGACCCAGTACTTC.

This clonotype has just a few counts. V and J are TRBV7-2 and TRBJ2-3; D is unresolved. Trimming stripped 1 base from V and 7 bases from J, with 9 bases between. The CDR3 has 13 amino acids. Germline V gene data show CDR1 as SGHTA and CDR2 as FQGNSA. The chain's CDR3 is CASSLVSGYTQYF. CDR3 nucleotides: TGTGCCAGCAGCTTAGTATCCGGCTATACGCAGTATTTT.

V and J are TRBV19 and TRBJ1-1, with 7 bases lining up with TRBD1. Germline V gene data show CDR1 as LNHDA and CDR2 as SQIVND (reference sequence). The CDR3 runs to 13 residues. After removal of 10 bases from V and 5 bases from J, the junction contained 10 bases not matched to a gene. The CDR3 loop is CATSDRAGTEAFF. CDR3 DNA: TGTGCCACCAGTGACAGGGCTGGAACTGAAGCTTTCTTT.

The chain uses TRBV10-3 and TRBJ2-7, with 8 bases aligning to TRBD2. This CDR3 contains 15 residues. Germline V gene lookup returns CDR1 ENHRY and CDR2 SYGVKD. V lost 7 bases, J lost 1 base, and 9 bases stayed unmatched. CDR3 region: CAIKGSGGGSYEQYF. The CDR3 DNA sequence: TGTGCCATCAAAGGGTCGGGAGGGGGGTCCTACGAGCAGTACTTC.

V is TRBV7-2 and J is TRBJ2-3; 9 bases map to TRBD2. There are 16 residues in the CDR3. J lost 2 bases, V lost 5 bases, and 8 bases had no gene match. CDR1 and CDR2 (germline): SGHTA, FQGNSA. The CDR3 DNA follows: TGTGCCAGCAGCCCAGGGACTAGCAGATACACAGATACGCAGTATTTT. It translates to CASSPGTSRYTDTQYF.

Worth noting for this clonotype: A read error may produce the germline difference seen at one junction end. This CDR3 reads CASSPGFLLIQEPQYF. CDR3 bases: TGTGCCAGCAGTCCCGGGTTCCTACTTATCCAAGAGCCCCAGTACTTC. V is TRBV28 and J is TRBJ2-5, with D unresolved. The germline V gene encodes CDR1 MDHEN and CDR2 SYDVKM. The CDR3 is made up of 16 amino acids.

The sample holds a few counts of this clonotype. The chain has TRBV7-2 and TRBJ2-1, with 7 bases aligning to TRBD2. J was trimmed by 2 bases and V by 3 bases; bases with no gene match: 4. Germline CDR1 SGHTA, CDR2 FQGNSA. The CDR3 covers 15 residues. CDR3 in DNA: TGTGCCAGCAGCTTCAGCGGGGACCCCTACAATGAGCAGTTCTTC. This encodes CASSFSGDPYNEQFF.

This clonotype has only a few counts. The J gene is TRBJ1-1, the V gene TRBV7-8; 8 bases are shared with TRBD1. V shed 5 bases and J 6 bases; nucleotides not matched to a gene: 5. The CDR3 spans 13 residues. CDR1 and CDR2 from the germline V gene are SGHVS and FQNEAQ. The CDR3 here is CASSADRGAEAFF. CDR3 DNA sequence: TGTGCCAGCAGCGCCGACAGGGGCGCTGAAGCTTTCTTT.

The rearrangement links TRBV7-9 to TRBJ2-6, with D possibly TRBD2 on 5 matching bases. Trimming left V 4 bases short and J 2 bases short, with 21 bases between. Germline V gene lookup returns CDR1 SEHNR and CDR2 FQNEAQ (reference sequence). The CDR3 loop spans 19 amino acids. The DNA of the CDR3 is TGTGCCAGCAGCTCCTCAAAGCGGACCCTGACCACTGGGGCCAACGTCCTGACTTTC. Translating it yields CASSSSKRTLTTGANVLTF.

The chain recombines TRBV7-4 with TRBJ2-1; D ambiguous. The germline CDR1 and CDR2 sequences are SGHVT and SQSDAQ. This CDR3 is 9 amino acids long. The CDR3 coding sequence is TGTGCGGCCGGTGGAACCCTGTTCTTC. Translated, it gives CAAGGTLFF.

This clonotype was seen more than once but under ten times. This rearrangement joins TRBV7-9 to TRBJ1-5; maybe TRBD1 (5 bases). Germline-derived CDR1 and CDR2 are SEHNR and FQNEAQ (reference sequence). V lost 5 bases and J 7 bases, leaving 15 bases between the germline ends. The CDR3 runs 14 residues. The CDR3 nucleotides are TGTGCCAGCAGCCAGCTTGGGGGACCCCAGCCCCAGCATTTT. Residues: CASSQLGGPQPQHF.

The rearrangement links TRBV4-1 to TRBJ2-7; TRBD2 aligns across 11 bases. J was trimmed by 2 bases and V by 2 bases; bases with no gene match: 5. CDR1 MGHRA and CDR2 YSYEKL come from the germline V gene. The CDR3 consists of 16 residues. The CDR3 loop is CASSQLAGGSTYEQYF. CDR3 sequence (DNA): TGCGCCAGCAGCCAACTAGCGGGGGGCTCTACCTACGAGCAGTACTTC.

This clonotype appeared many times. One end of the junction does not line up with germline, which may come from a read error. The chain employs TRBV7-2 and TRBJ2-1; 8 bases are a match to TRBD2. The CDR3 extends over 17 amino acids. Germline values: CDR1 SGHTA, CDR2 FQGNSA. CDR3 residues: CASSLAPGSGTQTPQLF. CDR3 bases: TGTGCCAGCAGCTTAGCTCCGGGTAGCGGGACCCAAACCCCGCAGCTCTTC.

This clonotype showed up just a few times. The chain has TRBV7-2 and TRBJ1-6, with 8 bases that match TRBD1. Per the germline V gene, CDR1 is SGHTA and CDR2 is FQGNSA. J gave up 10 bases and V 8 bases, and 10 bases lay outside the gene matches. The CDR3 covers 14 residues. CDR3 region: CASDTRRGRSPLHF. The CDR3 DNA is TGTGCCAGCGACACCCGCAGGGGGCGCTCACCCCTCCACTTT.

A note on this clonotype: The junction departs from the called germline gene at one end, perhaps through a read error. In nucleotides, the CDR3 is TGTGCCAGCAGCTTCTTACTAGCGGGAGTCACAGATACGCAGTATTTT. It is translated as CASSFLLAGVTDTQYF. The rearrangement links TRBV5-3 to TRBJ2-3, with TRBD2 matching over 11 bases. Being an ORF, TRBV5-3 has a function that is uncertain. This CDR3 region has 16 residues.

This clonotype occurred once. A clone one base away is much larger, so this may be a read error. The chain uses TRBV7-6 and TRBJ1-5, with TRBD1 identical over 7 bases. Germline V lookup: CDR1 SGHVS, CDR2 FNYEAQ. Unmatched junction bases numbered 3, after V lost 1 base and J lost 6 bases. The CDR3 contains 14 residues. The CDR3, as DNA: TGTGCCAGCAGCTTAGGGGACAGAAGTCAGCCCCAGCATTTT. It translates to CASSLGDRSQPQHF.

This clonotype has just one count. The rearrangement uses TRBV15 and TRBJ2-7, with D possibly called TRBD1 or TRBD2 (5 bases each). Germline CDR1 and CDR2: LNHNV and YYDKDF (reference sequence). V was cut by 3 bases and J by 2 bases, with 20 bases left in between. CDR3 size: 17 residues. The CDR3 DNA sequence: TGTGCCACCAGCAGCATACTCAGAGGGATGGGGGCCTACGAGCAGTACTTC. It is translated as CATSSILRGMGAYEQYF.

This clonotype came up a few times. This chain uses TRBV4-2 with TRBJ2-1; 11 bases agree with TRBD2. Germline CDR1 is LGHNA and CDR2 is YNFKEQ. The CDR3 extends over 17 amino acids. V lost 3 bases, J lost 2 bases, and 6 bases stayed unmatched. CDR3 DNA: TGTGCCAGCAGCCAGTACACTAGCGGGGGTACCTACAATGAGCAGTTCTTC. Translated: CASSQYTSGGTYNEQFF.

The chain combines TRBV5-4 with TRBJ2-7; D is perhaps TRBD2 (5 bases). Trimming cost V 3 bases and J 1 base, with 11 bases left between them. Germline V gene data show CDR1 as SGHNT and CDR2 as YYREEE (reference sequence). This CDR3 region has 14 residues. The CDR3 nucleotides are TGTGCCAGCAGCTGGGAGCCAGCTTCCTACGAGCAGTACTTC. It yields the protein CASSWEPASYEQYF. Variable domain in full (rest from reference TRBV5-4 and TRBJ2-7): ETGVTQSPTHLIKTRGQQVTLRCSSQSGHNTVSWYQQALGQGPQFIFQYYREEENGRGNFPPRFSGLQFPNYSSELNVNALELDDSALYLCASSWEPASYEQYFGPGTRLTVT.

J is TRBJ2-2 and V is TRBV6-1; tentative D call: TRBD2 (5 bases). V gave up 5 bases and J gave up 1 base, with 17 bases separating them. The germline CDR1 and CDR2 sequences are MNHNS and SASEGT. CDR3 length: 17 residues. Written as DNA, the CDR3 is TGTGCCAGCAGTTCTTTATTAGGACTGATGAACACCGGGGAGCTGTTTTTT. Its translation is CASSSLLGLMNTGELFF.